The next 24 T cell receptor beta chains were all read from a single sample in a study of blood T cell repertoires in COVID-19. Profiled with immunoSEQ multiplex PCR; TCRdb holds only in-frame clones, not every one. The table has 200,000 to 250,000 clones, under 90% seen once; the top ten hold 3% to 4%. The sample taken for sequencing was PBMCs or T cells enriched from blood (not recorded which). The source is a woman aged 55-69 years who had recovered from COVID-19.

This chain connects TRBV6-5 to TRBJ1-5, with a tentative D call TRBD1 (5 bases). Germline CDR1 reads MNHEY; CDR2 reads SVGAGI. This CDR3 comprises 13 residues. V dropped 6 bases and J dropped 7 bases, with 13 bases sitting between them. CDR3 sequence: CASSPRAEQPQHF. Written as DNA, the CDR3 is TGTGCCAGCAGCCCCAGGGCTGAGCAGCCCCAGCATTTT.

This chain joins TRBV7-8 and TRBJ2-3, with a possible D match to TRBD2 (7 bases). The V gene's germline CDR1 is SGHVS and CDR2 FQNEAQ. The CDR3 covers 17 residues. Trimming cost V 4 bases and J 1 base, with 18 bases left between them. Here the CDR3 DNA reads TGTGCCAGCAGCTCCCGAGTGGGCGGGGGCGGCACAGATACGCAGTATTTT. Its translation is CASSSRVGGGGTDTQYF.

CDR3 coding DNA: TGTGCCAGTAGTCCGCGGGGACAGATGTCCTACGAGCAGTACTTC. This translates into CASSPRGQMSYEQYF. This chain connects TRBV19 to TRBJ2-7; weak D call: TRBD1 (7 bases). V gave up 5 bases and J gave up 1 base, with 15 bases separating them. CDR3 length: 15 amino acids. Per germline, CDR1 LNHDA and CDR2 SQIVND (reference sequence).

The chain carries TRBV5-1 and TRBJ1-6, with TRBD1 matching over 9 bases. J was trimmed by 6 bases and V by 2 bases; bases with no gene match: 3. The CDR3 is made up of 15 amino acids. Germline loops: CDR1 SGHRS, CDR2 YFSETQ. As DNA, the CDR3 is TGCGCCAGCAGCTTACAACAGGGGGCTAATTCACCCCTCCACTTT. This translates into CASSLQQGANSPLHF.

The rearrangement uses TRBV19 and TRBJ2-5; tentative D call: TRBD1 (7 bases). V was clipped by 5 bases and J by 5 bases, with 18 bases between them. CDR1 is LNHDA, CDR2 SQIVND, per germline (reference sequence). The CDR3 has 15 residues. CDR3 nucleotide sequence: TGTGCCAGTAGTCCCGCCGGGGCAGGGGGGGAGACCCAGTACTTC. Its translation: CASSPAGAGGETQYF.

This clone was seen a handful of times. In DNA, the CDR3 is TGTGCCAGCAGCTCCGCCGGGGTTCGCTATGGCTACACCTTC. Its protein product is CASSSAGVRYGYTF. V is TRBV7-9 and J is TRBJ1-2; D is unresolved. Per the germline V gene, CDR1 is SEHNR and CDR2 is FQNEAQ (reference sequence). This CDR3 is 14 amino acids long. V was clipped by 4 bases and J by 4 bases, with 13 bases between them. Full variable domain (remainder filled in from reference TRBV7-9 and TRBJ1-2): DTGVSQNPRHKITKRGQNVTFRCDPISEHNRLYWYRQTLGQGPEFLTYFQNEAQLEKSRLLSDRFSAERPKGSFSTLEIQRTEQGDSAMYLCASSSAGVRYGYTFGSGTRLTVV.

This chain links TRBV24-1 with TRBJ1-6; no clear D gene. In germline, CDR1 is KGHDR, CDR2 SFDVKD. Trimming cost V 5 bases and J 3 bases, with 4 bases left between them. CDR3 size: 13 residues. DNA of the CDR3: TGTGCCACCAGTGGCGTCTATAATTCACCCCTCCACTTT. Translated, it gives CATSGVYNSPLHF.

The J gene is TRBJ1-6, the V gene TRBV6-6; 12 nucleotides agree with TRBD1. V lost 5 bases to trimming and J lost 7 bases; unmatched junction nucleotides: 6. This CDR3 contains 16 residues. CDR1 MNHNY and CDR2 SVGAGI come from the germline V gene (reference sequence). The CDR3 DNA reads TGTGCCAGCAGTCAAGGGACAGGGGGCGGGAATTCACCCCTCCACTTT. Its translation is CASSQGTGGGNSPLHF.

V and J are TRBV19 and TRBJ2-5, with 13 bases that match TRBD2. The CDR3 is 17 residues long. J lost 2 bases, V lost 5 bases, and 8 bases had no gene match. Germline loops: CDR1 LNHDA, CDR2 SQIVND (reference sequence). CDR3 amino acids: CASSSWTSGGGQETQYF. The CDR3 bases are TGTGCCAGTAGTTCTTGGACTAGCGGGGGTGGACAAGAGACCCAGTACTTC.

In this sample, this clone turned up a few times. The chain carries TRBV7-2 and TRBJ2-3; D is unclear. Germline loops: CDR1 SGHTA, CDR2 FQGNSA. The germline V and J ends were trimmed by 3 bases and 3 bases, with 10 bases remaining between them. The CDR3 length is 14 residues. The CDR3 sequence: CASSFYVGTDTQYF. The CDR3 DNA follows: TGTGCCAGCAGCTTTTACGTCGGGACAGATACGCAGTATTTT.

The J gene is TRBJ1-3, the V gene TRBV11-2, with TRBD1 matching over 7 bases. The CDR3 consists of 13 residues. J lost 4 bases, V lost 5 bases, and 2 bases had no gene match. CDR1 SGHAT and CDR2 FQNNGV come from the germline V gene. CDR3 protein: CASSGDRGNTIYF. CDR3 nucleotide sequence: TGTGCCAGCAGCGGGGACAGAGGAAACACCATATATTTT.

This chain uses TRBV24-1 with TRBJ1-5; a possible D gene is TRBD1 (6 bases). The CDR3 sequence is 16 residues long. Germline CDR1 KGHDR, CDR2 SFDVKD. The V end was cut by 4 bases, the J end by 1 base, with 13 bases between. The CDR3: CATSEGGHTSNQPQHF. The DNA for the CDR3 is TGTGCCACCAGTGAAGGGGGACACACGAGCAATCAGCCCCAGCATTTT.

This chain joins TRBV7-8 and TRBJ1-1; 8 bases are a match to TRBD1. The V and J ends lost 5 bases and 4 bases, in that order; junction bases with no gene match: 12. CDR3 length: 16 amino acids. Germline V gene data show CDR1 as SGHVS and CDR2 as FQNEAQ. CDR3 nucleotides: TGTGCCAGCAGCCCAAATTCAGGGGGCTGGGGCACTGAAGCTTTCTTT. Translation: CASSPNSGGWGTEAFF.

J is TRBJ2-3 and V is TRBV19; 12 nucleotides match TRBD2. CDR1 and CDR2 (germline): LNHDA, SQIVND (reference sequence). The CDR3 spans 15 residues. V dropped 7 bases and J dropped 2; count of bases not matched to a gene: 4. The CDR3 coding sequence is TGTGCCAGTAAGACTAGCGGGGGATACACAGATACGCAGTATTTT. It codes for CASKTSGGYTDTQYF. Full variable domain (rest looked up from reference TRBV19 and TRBJ2-3): DGGITQSPKYLFRKEGQNVTLSCEQNLNHDAMYWYRQDPGQGLRLIYYSQIVNDFQKGDIAEGYSVSREKKESFPLTVTSAQKNPTAFYLCASKTSGGYTDTQYFGPGTRLTVL.

This sequence joins TRBV5-1 and TRBJ1-3; TRBD1 might be the D (6 bases). V gave up 1 base and J gave up 5 bases, with 10 bases separating them. The V gene's germline CDR1 is SGHRS and CDR2 YFSETQ. This CDR3 spans 14 amino acids. This chain's CDR3 is CASSLSQGRNTIYF. The CDR3 DNA sequence: TGCGCCAGCAGCTTGTCACAGGGTAGAAACACCATATATTTT.

This chain connects TRBV12-5 to TRBJ2-7, with 7 bases matching TRBD2. Per germline, CDR1 LGHNT and CDR2 FRNRAP. CDR3 length: 15 amino acids. The V gene end was trimmed by 6 bases and the J gene end by 3 bases; junction bases not matched to a gene: 11. CDR3 residues: CASGQMGGGFYEQYF. CDR3 coding DNA: TGTGCTAGTGGCCAGATGGGGGGAGGGTTCTACGAGCAGTACTTC.

A few counts support this clone. The chain joins TRBV4-1 to TRBJ2-1; TRBD1 matches at 9 bases. CDR1 and CDR2 from the germline V gene are MGHRA and YSYEKL. The CDR3 spans 15 residues. The J segment lost 4 bases and the V segment lost 1 base, leaving 2 bases of the junction unmatched. The CDR3 DNA reads TGCGCCAGCAGCCAAGGGGACAGGGATTACAATGAGCAGTTCTTC. Protein sequence: CASSQGDRDYNEQFF.

The V and J genes are TRBV5-4 and TRBJ1-2; 8 bases are a match to TRBD1. The CDR3 has 14 amino acids. V shed 4 bases, J shed 4 bases, and the junction held 6 bases outside the gene matches. Per the germline V gene, CDR1 is SGHNT and CDR2 is YYREEE (reference sequence). CDR3 in DNA: TGTGCCAGCAGCGCCGGACAGGGTGTCTATGGCTACACCTTC. This gives the protein CASSAGQGVYGYTF.

This clone was picked up many times. This chain joins TRBV6-5 and TRBJ1-1; no firm D call. Germline assignment: CDR1 MNHEY and CDR2 SVGAGI. Trimming cost V 4 bases and J 11 bases, with 23 bases left between them. The CDR3 is 15 residues long. Here the CDR3 reads CASSSRVRRDISAFF. Written as DNA, the CDR3 is TGTGCCAGCAGTTCCCGGGTGCGACGGGATATTAGTGCTTTCTTT.

This chain connects TRBV5-1 to TRBJ2-5; D ambiguous. Trimming removed 3 bases at V and 2 bases at J, with 5 bases between. Germline loops: CDR1 SGHRS, CDR2 YFSETQ. This CDR3 contains 12 residues. The CDR3 region is CASSSNQETQYF. The CDR3 nucleotides are TGCGCCAGCAGCTCAAATCAAGAGACCCAGTACTTC.

The chain has TRBV10-2 and TRBJ1-6; D is ambiguous. The CDR3 consists of 16 residues. Per the germline V gene, CDR1 is WSHSY and CDR2 is SAAADI. Between the trimmed V and J ends, which lost 2 bases and 9 bases, there was a span of 17 bases. In DNA, the CDR3 is TGCGCCAGCAGTGAGACATGGACTCGTAGAAGTTCACCCCTCCACTTT. Encoded protein: CASSETWTRRSSPLHF.

This sequence joins TRBV6-2 or TRBV6-3 and TRBJ2-7, with TRBD1 matching 9 bases. Germline V gene lookup returns CDR1 MNHEY and CDR2 SVGEGT. The CDR3 sequence is 13 residues long. The J segment lost 9 bases and the V segment lost 6 bases, leaving 9 bases of the junction unmatched. CDR3 residues: CASSLQGALGQYF. The CDR3 nucleotides are TGTGCCAGCAGCTTACAGGGGGCGCTCGGGCAGTACTTC.

The rearrangement uses TRBV7-8 and TRBJ2-1; 8 bases fit TRBD2. This CDR3 contains 15 residues. Germline V gives CDR1 SGHVS, CDR2 FQNEAQ. V was pared by 5 bases and J by 7 bases, with 10 bases of the junction left unmatched. CDR3 loop: CASSPPGLGINEQFF. In DNA, the CDR3 is TGTGCCAGCAGCCCCCCGGGACTAGGTATTAATGAGCAGTTCTTC. The full variable domain, its missing parts supplied by reference TRBV7-8 and TRBJ2-1, is GAGVSQSPRYKVAKRGQDVALRCDPISGHVSLFWYQQALGQGPEFLTYFQNEAQLDKSGLPSDRFFAERPEGSVSTLKIQRTQQEDSAVYLCASSPPGLGINEQFFGPGTRLTVL.

J is TRBJ2-2 and V is TRBV2, with D hard to call. Deletions cut 2 bases from V and 6 bases from J, with 7 bases between. The CDR3 covers 13 residues. Germline V gene lookup returns CDR1 SNHLY and CDR2 FYNNEI. The CDR3 spells CASSEKAPGELFF. The CDR3 region has the DNA TGTGCCAGCAGTGAAAAAGCTCCCGGGGAGCTGTTTTTT.